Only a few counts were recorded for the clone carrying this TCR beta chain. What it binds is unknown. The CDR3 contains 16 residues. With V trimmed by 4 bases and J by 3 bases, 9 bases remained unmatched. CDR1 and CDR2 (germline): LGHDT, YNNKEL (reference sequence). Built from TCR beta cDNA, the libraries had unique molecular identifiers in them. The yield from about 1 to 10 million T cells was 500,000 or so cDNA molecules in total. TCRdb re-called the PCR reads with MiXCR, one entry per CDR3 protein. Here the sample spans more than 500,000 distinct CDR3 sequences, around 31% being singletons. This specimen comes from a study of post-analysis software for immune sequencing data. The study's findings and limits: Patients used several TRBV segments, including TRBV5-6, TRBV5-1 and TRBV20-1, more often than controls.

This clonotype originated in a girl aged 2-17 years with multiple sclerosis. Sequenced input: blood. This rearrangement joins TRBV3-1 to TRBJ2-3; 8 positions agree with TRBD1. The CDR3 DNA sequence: TGTGCCAGCAGCCGCAATGTACAGGGGGATACAGATACGCAGTATTTT. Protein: CASSRNVQGDTDTQYF.